This TCR beta chain was retrieved from a study of blood T cell repertoires in COVID-19. Sequenced by immunoSEQ multiplex PCR; TCRdb stores in-frame clones only, minus some. The sample lists 150,000 to 200,000 clones, 82% occurring once. The germline V gene has CDR1 DFQATT and CDR2 SNEGSKA (reference sequence). CDR3 length: 11 amino acids. The V end was cut by 8 bases, the J end by 7 bases, with 15 bases between. The sequence derives from a man aged 50-60 years who had recovered from COVID-19. This chain links TRBV20-1 with TRBJ2-7; unclear D gene. Specimen: PBMCs or T cells enriched from blood (not recorded which). The CDR3 loop is CSSGSFKEQYF. Written as DNA, the CDR3 is TGCAGTTCCGGGTCCTTCAAGGAGCAGTACTTC.